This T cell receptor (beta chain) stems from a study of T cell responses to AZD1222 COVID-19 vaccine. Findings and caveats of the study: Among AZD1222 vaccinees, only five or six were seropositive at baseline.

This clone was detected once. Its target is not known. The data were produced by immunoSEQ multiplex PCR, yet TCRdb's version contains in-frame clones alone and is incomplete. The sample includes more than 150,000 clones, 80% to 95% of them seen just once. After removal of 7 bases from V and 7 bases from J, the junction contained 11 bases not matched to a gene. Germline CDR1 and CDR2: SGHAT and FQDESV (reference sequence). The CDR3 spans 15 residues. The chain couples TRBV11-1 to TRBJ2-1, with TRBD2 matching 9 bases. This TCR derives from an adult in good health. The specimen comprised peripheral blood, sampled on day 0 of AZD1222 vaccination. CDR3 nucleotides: TGTGCCAGCACCCCAGGGCGGGGGGGCGAGAATGAGCAGTTCTTC. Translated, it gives CASTPGRGGENEQFF.